These 26 T cell receptor beta chains were all obtained from the same sample, sequenced in a study of cytomegalovirus exposure and HLA in healthy donors. The primer mix had 60 Vbeta and 13 Jbeta primers. Sequenced by immunoSEQ multiplex PCR; TCRdb stores in-frame clones only, minus some. Seen here are 150,000 or so clones, 70% to 90% observed once, and the top ten hold over 2%. Sequenced sample: PBMCs. The receptors come from a man between 50 and 59 years old in good health and CMV-seronegative.

The chain carries TRBV25-1 and TRBJ1-2; TRBD1 is a possible D gene (5 bases). V lost 0 bases and J lost 3, with 5 bases in between. This CDR3 comprises 13 residues. Germline V gives CDR1 MGHDK, CDR2 SYGVNS. The CDR3 loop reads CASSEYRDYGYTF. CDR3 sequence (DNA): TGTGCCAGCAGTGAATACAGGGACTATGGCTACACCTTC.

This rearrangement joins TRBV2 to TRBJ2-2, with 11 nucleotides matching TRBD2. J was trimmed by 5 bases and V by 4 bases; bases with no gene match: 6. From germline, CDR1 is SNHLY and CDR2 FYNNEI. CDR3 length: 16 residues. CDR3 loop: CASSATLAGGTGELFF. DNA of the CDR3: TGTGCCAGCAGTGCCACTTTAGCGGGGGGGACCGGGGAGCTGTTTTTT. Full variable domain (remainder filled in from reference TRBV2 and TRBJ2-2): EPEVTQTPSHQVTQMGQEVILRCVPISNHLYFYWYRQILGQKVEFLVSFYNNEISEKSEIFDDQFSVERPDGSNFTLKIRSTKLEDSAMYFCASSATLAGGTGELFFGEGSRLTVL.

In its sample, this clone was seen once. The CDR3 region is CASSPGQGALGANVLTF. The CDR3 bases are TGTGCCAGCAGCCCGGGACAGGGGGCGCTTGGGGCCAACGTCCTGACTTTC. V is TRBV7-8 and J is TRBJ2-6; 12 nucleotides agree with TRBD1. The CDR3 extends over 17 amino acids. The trim removed 5 bases at V and 3 bases at J, leaving 5 bases unmatched. Germline V CDR1 and CDR2: SGHVS, FQNEAQ.

The V gene is TRBV6-1, the J gene TRBJ2-3, with 11 bases fitting TRBD1. With V trimmed by 3 bases and J by 6 bases, 2 bases remained unmatched. CDR3 size: 14 residues. Looked up from germline, CDR1 is MNHNS and CDR2 is SASEGT. CDR3 sequence: CASSDRDRGDTQYF. CDR3 sequence (DNA): TGTGCCAGCAGTGACCGGGACAGGGGGGATACGCAGTATTTT.

V is TRBV19 and J is TRBJ1-2; 9 bases line up with TRBD1. Trimming took 4 bases from V and 7 from J; bases not matched to a gene: 4. CDR3 length equals 13 residues. The V gene's germline CDR1 is LNHDA and CDR2 SQIVND (reference sequence). In nucleotides, the CDR3 is TGTGCCAGTAGTACACAGGGGGCGCGTGGCTACACCTTC. Translation gives CASSTQGARGYTF.

This rearrangement joins TRBV5-1 to TRBJ1-3; weak D call: TRBD1 (6 bases). From germline, CDR1 is SGHRS and CDR2 YFSETQ. This CDR3 is built from 18 residues. The V and J ends lost 2 bases and 0 bases respectively, with 18 bases between them. The CDR3 region is CASSFEWQGTSSGNTIYF. The CDR3 region has the DNA TGCGCCAGCAGCTTTGAGTGGCAGGGGACGAGCTCTGGAAACACCATATATTTT.

The V gene is TRBV28, the J gene TRBJ1-2; D unresolved. In germline, CDR1 is MDHEN, CDR2 SYDVKM. The CDR3 consists of 14 residues. V lost 4 bases and J lost 7, with 16 bases in between. CDR3 nucleotide sequence: TGTGCCAGCAGTTCCCCCCCCGCGGAGTCTGGCTACACCTTC. Translating gives CASSSPPAESGYTF.

This chain links TRBV27 with TRBJ2-2; 10 bases line up with TRBD1. The J segment lost 7 bases and the V segment lost 6 bases, leaving 8 bases of the junction unmatched. CDR1 MNHEY and CDR2 SMNVEV come from the germline V gene (reference sequence). CDR3 length: 15 residues. DNA of the CDR3: TGTGCCAGCAGCCTCGGACAGGGGGGAGTCGGGGAGCTGTTTTTT. Protein product: CASSLGQGGVGELFF.

This clone occurred a few times. The J gene is TRBJ2-2, the V gene TRBV11-3; perhaps TRBD1 as D (7 bases). Germline values: CDR1 SGHNT, CDR2 YENEEA. The germline V and J ends were trimmed by 5 bases and 5 bases, with 15 bases remaining between them. The CDR3 sequence is 15 residues long. CDR3 coding DNA: TGTGCCAGCAGCCGACCCAGGGGGGCGACCGGGGAGCTGTTTTTT. Translating it yields CASSRPRGATGELFF. Using reference TRBV11-3 and TRBJ2-2 for the parts outside the CDR3, the full variable domain is EAGVVQSPRYKIIEKKQPVAFWCNPISGHNTLYWYLQNLGQGPELLIRYENEEAVDDSQLPKDRFSAERLKGVDSTLKIQPAELGDSAVYLCASSRPRGATGELFFGEGSRLTVL.

This clone appeared a single time. This chain links TRBV11-3 with TRBJ1-6; possible D gene TRBD1, 6 bases. In germline, CDR1 is SGHNT, CDR2 YENEEA. The germline V and J ends were trimmed by 1 base and 10 bases, with 17 bases remaining between them. CDR3 length equals 16 residues. CDR3 region: CASSLGQERLGSPLHF. The CDR3 DNA sequence: TGTGCCAGCAGCTTAGGACAGGAACGGCTTGGATCACCCCTCCACTTT.

V gene TRBV28 combines with J gene TRBJ1-1, with a weak D call TRBD1 (6 bases). Trimming stripped 3 bases from V and 6 bases from J, with 14 bases between. The CDR3 is made up of 14 amino acids. In germline, CDR1 is MDHEN, CDR2 SYDVKM. Here the CDR3 reads CASSFQGLRAEAFF. In DNA form, the CDR3 reads TGTGCCAGCAGTTTCCAGGGGTTGAGGGCTGAAGCTTTCTTT. Complete variable domain (other parts from reference TRBV28 and TRBJ1-1): DVKVTQSSRYLVKRTGEKVFLECVQDMDHENMFWYRQDPGLGLRLIYFSYDVKMKEKGDIPEGYSVSREKKERFSLILESASTNQTSMYLCASSFQGLRAEAFFGQGTRLTVV.

DNA of the CDR3: TGTGCCAGCAGCTTTAACAGGGGGAACACTGAAGCTTTCTTT. It specifies CASSFNRGNTEAFF. The chain has TRBV7-9 and TRBJ1-1; TRBD1 agrees at 7 bases. The V and J ends lost 3 bases and 1 base, in that order; junction bases with no gene match: 2. CDR3 length: 14 residues. The germline V gene has CDR1 SEHNR and CDR2 FQNEAQ (reference sequence).

This chain uses TRBV5-4 with TRBJ1-5; 10 nucleotides agree with TRBD1. Germline CDR1 and CDR2: SGHNT and YYREEE (reference sequence). The CDR3 is made up of 18 amino acids. Losses at the gene ends were 1 base for V and 1 base for J; bases not matched to a gene: 8. In nucleotides, the CDR3 is TGTGCCAGCAGCTTGCAGGGACAGGGGATTAAAAGCAATCAGCCCCAGCATTTT. Protein sequence: CASSLQGQGIKSNQPQHF.

This clone turned up a few times. The chain links TRBV11-2 to TRBJ1-2, with TRBD1 identical over 7 bases. With V trimmed by 2 bases and J by 3 bases, 0 bases remained unmatched. This CDR3 is 13 amino acids long. Germline loops: CDR1 SGHAT, CDR2 FQNNGV. CDR3 sequence (DNA): TGTGCCAGCAGCTTAACAGGGGACTATGGCTACACCTTC. As protein: CASSLTGDYGYTF.

The chain recombines TRBV11-2 with TRBJ2-1; D might be TRBD2 (5 bases). Germline V lookup: CDR1 SGHAT, CDR2 FQNNGV. The CDR3 covers 15 residues. V was trimmed by 5 bases and J by 1 base, leaving 12 bases between them. CDR3 region: CASSPDYQSYNEQFF. CDR3 DNA: TGTGCCAGCAGCCCCGACTACCAATCCTACAATGAGCAGTTCTTC.

This clone came up a few times. The J gene is TRBJ2-2, the V gene TRBV18; 10 bases are a match to TRBD1. Germline-derived CDR1 and CDR2 are KGHSH and LQKENI. The J segment lost 1 base and the V segment lost 4 bases, leaving 6 bases of the junction unmatched. The CDR3 sequence is 17 residues long. The CDR3 sequence: CASSRQGAYRNTGELFF. In nucleotides, the CDR3 is TGTGCCAGCTCACGACAGGGGGCCTATCGGAACACCGGGGAGCTGTTTTTT.

This clone was seen just once. V and J are TRBV6-6 and TRBJ2-7; 10 positions agree with TRBD2. CDR3 length: 15 amino acids. Trimming removed 2 bases from V and 5 bases from J; junction bases left unmatched: 6. Germline-derived CDR1 and CDR2 are MNHNY and SVGAGI (reference sequence). DNA for the CDR3: TGTGCCAGCAGTTACGAGGGGACTAGCGTCCACGAGCAGTACTTC. Amino acids: CASSYEGTSVHEQYF.

The chain combines TRBV11-2 with TRBJ1-3; D gene unclear. Germline-derived CDR1 and CDR2 are SGHAT and FQNNGV. V lost 6 bases, J lost 0 bases, and 12 bases lay in between. CDR3 length: 15 amino acids. The CDR3 loop reads CASSPFGSSGNTIYF. In DNA, the CDR3 is TGTGCCAGCAGTCCCTTCGGGAGCTCTGGAAACACCATATATTTT.

The gene calls are TRBV7-8 and TRBJ2-5; tentatively, D is TRBD2 (6 bases). Germline CDR1 and CDR2: SGHVS and FQNEAQ. Trimming left V 5 bases short and J 5 bases short, with 18 bases between. CDR3 length equals 15 residues. For the CDR3, the DNA is TGTGCCAGCAGCCGTCAACAAATAGCGGTGGAGACCCAGTACTTC. As protein: CASSRQQIAVETQYF.

The V gene is TRBV4-1, the J gene TRBJ2-3; 10 bases agree with TRBD2. Trimming at V came to 2 bases and at J to 1 base, leaving 12 bases not matched to a gene. The CDR3 is made up of 19 amino acids. Germline V CDR1 and CDR2: MGHRA, YSYEKL. In DNA form, the CDR3 reads TGCGCCAGCAGCCAATCCGACCGATTTAGCGGGAGGCGCACAGATACGCAGTATTTT. The encoded protein is CASSQSDRFSGRRTDTQYF.

This clone was detected a few times. This chain links TRBV29-1 with TRBJ1-2, with 8 bases matching TRBD1. The CDR3 contains 13 residues. Germline V gene data show CDR1 as SQVTM and CDR2 as ANQGSEA. With 6 bases clipped from V and 7 bases from J, the junction kept 10 bases outside the gene matches. CDR3 DNA: TGCAGCGTGTTATTAGGACAGGGTCGTGGCTACACCTTC. Translation: CSVLLGQGRGYTF.

This clone has just one count. The chain couples TRBV7-2 to TRBJ1-1; perhaps TRBD1 as D (5 bases). The CDR3 spans 14 residues. Germline-derived CDR1 and CDR2 are SGHTA and FQGNSA. V was cut by 5 bases and J by 1 base, with 11 bases left in between. The CDR3: CASSTQGPNTEAFF. The CDR3 DNA reads TGTGCCAGCAGCACGCAGGGTCCGAACACTGAAGCTTTCTTT.

J is TRBJ1-6 and V is TRBV6-1; D not resolved. The V end lost 7 bases, the J end lost 10 bases, and 17 bases lay between the germline ends. CDR3 length equals 14 residues. From germline, CDR1 is MNHNS and CDR2 SASEGT. This CDR3 reads CASTSDTDGSPLHF. The DNA of the CDR3 is TGTGCCAGCACCTCCGACACGGATGGGTCACCCCTCCACTTT.

The V and J genes are TRBV9 and TRBJ1-3, with D unclear. V lost 0 bases and J 0 bases, leaving 16 bases between the germline ends. The CDR3 spans 18 residues. CDR1 is SGDLS, CDR2 YYNGEE, per germline. The chain's CDR3 is CASSVAPTVRFSGNTIYF. CDR3 in DNA: TGTGCCAGCAGCGTAGCCCCGACGGTGAGGTTCTCTGGAAACACCATATATTTT.

V gene TRBV5-1 combines with J gene TRBJ1-2, with D perhaps TRBD1 (5 bases). Trimming pared 3 bases from V and 5 bases from J, leaving 11 bases between. Germline loops: CDR1 SGHRS, CDR2 YFSETQ. This CDR3 region has 13 residues. The CDR3 loop reads CASSWTTGYGYTF. CDR3 in DNA: TGCGCCAGCAGCTGGACTACAGGTTATGGCTACACCTTC.

The chain links TRBV5-1 to TRBJ1-4; 9 bases map to TRBD1. The length of the CDR3 is 18 residues. Germline CDR1 SGHRS, CDR2 YFSETQ. V shed 4 bases and J 0 bases; nucleotides not matched to a gene: 10. The CDR3 nucleotides read TGCGCCAGCAGCCTCACAGGGGGCCGACCTACAACTAATGAAAAACTGTTTTTT. Translation: CASSLTGGRPTTNEKLFF.